The rows below give T cell receptor beta chains drawn from one sample of a study of OX40 agonist ivuxolimab in advanced cancers. Profiling relied on immunoSEQ multiplex PCR, and the TCRdb table lists in-frame clones only, not all of them. Among tens of thousands of clones, roughly 89% were seen once, and the ten largest hold less than 1.5%. The material was CD4+ or CD8+ T cells sorted from blood, obtained in a trial of the OX40 agonist ivuxolimab. These receptors came from an adult with an advanced solid tumor such as melanoma, head and neck, liver or kidney cancer. The CDR3 runs from the conserved cysteine through the conserved F or W. D genes are given only for firm matches.

d_gene: TRBD2
len: 14
v_gene: TRBV6-6
j_gene: TRBJ2-1
CDR3aa: CATAPGTRNNEQFF

d_gene: TRBD1
len: 15
v_gene: TRBV19
j_gene: TRBJ2-7
CDR3aa: CASSSQGALSYEQYF

d_gene: -
len: 14
v_gene: TRBV5-4
j_gene: TRBJ2-3
CDR3aa: CASSSRQGTDTQYF

d_gene: -
len: 12
v_gene: TRBV18
j_gene: TRBJ1-2
CDR3aa: CASSRGLLGYTF

d_gene: TRBD1
len: 14
v_gene: TRBV11-1
j_gene: TRBJ1-1
CDR3aa: CASSFSGQGSEAFF

d_gene: -
len: 16
v_gene: TRBV7-2
j_gene: TRBJ2-7
CDR3aa: CASSRNGRGITYEQYF

d_gene: TRBD1
len: 16
v_gene: TRBV7-2
j_gene: TRBJ2-7
CDR3aa: CASSLSFGTGLPEQYF

d_gene: -
len: 13
v_gene: TRBV10-2
j_gene: TRBJ1-1
CDR3aa: CASSGAQGTEAFF

d_gene: -
len: 10
v_gene: TRBV7-2
j_gene: TRBJ2-1
CDR3aa: CASSLYEQFF

d_gene: -
len: 16
v_gene: TRBV6-6
j_gene: TRBJ1-5
CDR3aa: CASSYSGAGGDQPQHF

d_gene: TRBD1
len: 14
v_gene: TRBV11-2
j_gene: TRBJ1-5
CDR3aa: CASSSGQANQPQHF

d_gene: -
len: 15
v_gene: TRBV18
j_gene: TRBJ2-2
CDR3aa: CASSLGNSNTGELFF

d_gene: -
len: 15
v_gene: TRBV5-5
j_gene: TRBJ1-4
CDR3aa: CASSFLRGTNEKLFF

d_gene: -
len: 13
v_gene: TRBV30
j_gene: TRBJ1-2
CDR3aa: CAWGAFAGKGYTF

d_gene: -
len: 13
v_gene: TRBV10-3
j_gene: TRBJ2-2
CDR3aa: CATLTGNTGELFF

d_gene: -
len: 14
v_gene: TRBV9
j_gene: TRBJ1-3
CDR3aa: CASSVGSAGNTIYF

d_gene: TRBD1
len: 15
v_gene: TRBV18
j_gene: TRBJ1-3
CDR3aa: CASSRTGSGGNTIYF

d_gene: TRBD2
len: 13
v_gene: TRBV6-1
j_gene: TRBJ2-1
CDR3aa: CASSEGREGRQFF

d_gene: TRBD2
len: 16
v_gene: TRBV5-1
j_gene: TRBJ2-7
CDR3aa: CASSLQRTSGGSEQYF